These T cell receptor beta chains were read from a single sample in a study of blood T cell repertoires in COVID-19. Measured with immunoSEQ multiplex PCR; TCRdb has only the in-frame clones, and not every one. The profile covers around 340,000 clones, with around four fifths appearing a single time and 2.5% to 3.5% taken by the ten largest. The sample consisted of peripheral blood. The receptors stem from a man aged 30 to 45 with active or convalescent COVID-19. Both conserved end residues are part of each CDR3. A D gene is named only where the DNA matches it firmly. Some rows have no size entry. The others give once, few or many, or a class for an expanded clone.

d_gene: -
abundance: -
v_gene: TRBV13
j_gene: TRBJ1-4
CDR3nt: TGTGCCAGCAGCGAGGGCGTGGAGGGTGAAAAACTGTTTTTT
CDR3aa: CASSEGVEGEKLFF

d_gene: -
abundance: -
v_gene: TRBV6-1
j_gene: TRBJ1-6
CDR3nt: TGTGCCAGCAGTGAAGTAGACAGAAACTCACCCCTCCACTTT
CDR3aa: CASSEVDRNSPLHF

d_gene: TRBD2
abundance: -
v_gene: TRBV24-1
j_gene: TRBJ2-5
CDR3nt: TGTGCCACCAGTGATTCGAGCGGGGGGGCGTCAGAGACCCAGTACTTC
CDR3aa: CATSDSSGGASETQYF

d_gene: TRBD1
abundance: once
v_gene: TRBV10-3
j_gene: TRBJ1-1
CDR3nt: TGTGCCATCAGTCCCGACAGGGGGCAAGCTTTCTTT
CDR3aa: CAISPDRGQAFF

d_gene: -
abundance: -
v_gene: TRBV5-1
j_gene: TRBJ2-3
CDR3nt: TGCGCCAGCAGCTTGTCAGGCCAGGGTACAATAAATACGCAGTATTTT
CDR3aa: CASSLSGQGTINTQYF

d_gene: -
abundance: -
v_gene: TRBV28
j_gene: TRBJ2-7
CDR3nt: TGTGCCAGCAGTCTTAGGGCCTCAGGGTTGGAGCAGTACTTC
CDR3aa: CASSLRASGLEQYF

d_gene: -
abundance: -
v_gene: TRBV5-5
j_gene: TRBJ1-2
CDR3nt: TGTGCCAGCAGCTTGGATCCGGGAGGGAGAGCTAACTATGGCTACACCTTC
CDR3aa: CASSLDPGGRANYGYTF

d_gene: TRBD1
abundance: once
v_gene: TRBV4-1
j_gene: TRBJ1-6
CDR3nt: TGCGCCAGCAGCCAACCCCCGGGACAGTTGAATTCACCCCTCCACTTT
CDR3aa: CASSQPPGQLNSPLHF

d_gene: -
abundance: -
v_gene: TRBV27
j_gene: TRBJ2-7
CDR3nt: TGTGCCAGCAGTTTGGGGCAGGGGAACTACGAGCAGTACTTC
CDR3aa: CASSLGQGNYEQYF

d_gene: -
abundance: -
v_gene: TRBV10-3
j_gene: TRBJ1-1
CDR3nt: TGTGCCATCAGTGGAGGAAGCCAGAACACTGAAGCTTTCTTT
CDR3aa: CAISGGSQNTEAFF

d_gene: -
abundance: -
v_gene: TRBV4-3
j_gene: TRBJ1-4
CDR3nt: TGCGCCAGCAGCCAAGACCCCAGCGGTGAAAAACTGTTTTTT
CDR3aa: CASSQDPSGEKLFF

d_gene: TRBD1
abundance: -
v_gene: TRBV7-2
j_gene: TRBJ2-1
CDR3nt: TGTGCCAGCAGCATAGACCACAGGGGGACCAATGAGCAGTTCTTC
CDR3aa: CASSIDHRGTNEQFF

d_gene: -
abundance: -
v_gene: TRBV3-1/TRBV3-2
j_gene: TRBJ2-5
CDR3nt: TGTGCCAGCAGCCGCCATGCAGGACAGTTTAGAGTTGTCGGTGAGACCCAGTACTTC
CDR3aa: CASSRHAGQFRVVGETQYF

d_gene: TRBD1
abundance: -
v_gene: TRBV7-6
j_gene: TRBJ1-1
CDR3nt: TGTGCCAGCAGATCCCTCAGGGGGGACACTGAAGCTTTCTTT
CDR3aa: CASRSLRGDTEAFF

d_gene: -
abundance: few
v_gene: TRBV6-2/TRBV6-3
j_gene: TRBJ2-7
CDR3nt: TGTGCCAGCAGTTACAGAGGCTGGGGCAGCCAGGAATGGGAGCAGTACTTC
CDR3aa: CASSYRGWGSQEWEQYF

d_gene: -
abundance: few
v_gene: TRBV30
j_gene: TRBJ1-3
CDR3nt: TGTGCCTGGATCACTGATGGAAACACCATATATTTT
CDR3aa: CAWITDGNTIYF

d_gene: TRBD1
abundance: -
v_gene: TRBV9
j_gene: TRBJ1-2
CDR3nt: TGTGCCAGCAGCCTAGGACAGGGGGCAAGGGGCTACACCTTC
CDR3aa: CASSLGQGARGYTF

d_gene: TRBD2
abundance: -
v_gene: TRBV4-3
j_gene: TRBJ2-3
CDR3nt: TGCGCCAGCAGTCGTCAACTAGCGGGCGAGGATACGCAGTATTTT
CDR3aa: CASSRQLAGEDTQYF

d_gene: -
abundance: -
v_gene: TRBV12-3/TRBV12-4
j_gene: TRBJ1-2
CDR3nt: TGTGCCAGCAGTTACAGGGTGAGCTATGGCTACACCTTC
CDR3aa: CASSYRVSYGYTF

d_gene: -
abundance: -
v_gene: TRBV7-9
j_gene: TRBJ1-4
CDR3nt: TGTGCCAGCAGCAAAGAGAGAGAGGGTGAAAAACTGTTTTTT
CDR3aa: CASSKEREGEKLFF

d_gene: -
abundance: -
v_gene: TRBV9
j_gene: TRBJ2-3
CDR3nt: TGTGCCAGCAGCCCTACAGGGAGCACAGATACGCAGTATTTT
CDR3aa: CASSPTGSTDTQYF

d_gene: -
abundance: -
v_gene: TRBV27
j_gene: TRBJ2-7
CDR3nt: TGTGCCAGCAGCTCCCTCGGTGTCTCCCCACTCTACGAGCAGTACTTC
CDR3aa: CASSSLGVSPLYEQYF

d_gene: -
abundance: -
v_gene: TRBV5-5
j_gene: TRBJ1-5
CDR3nt: TGTGCCAGCAGCTTGGGCAGGGAGGATCAGCCCCAGCATTTT
CDR3aa: CASSLGREDQPQHF

d_gene: -
abundance: -
v_gene: TRBV29-1
j_gene: TRBJ2-1
CDR3nt: TGCAGCGTCGCCGAGGGTGGTGGTAGTGAGCAGTTCTTC
CDR3aa: CSVAEGGGSEQFF

d_gene: -
abundance: -
v_gene: TRBV5-4
j_gene: TRBJ2-3
CDR3nt: TGTGCCAGCAGCCCCCTCGGGGGGCGCTCAGATACGCAGTATTTT
CDR3aa: CASSPLGGRSDTQYF

d_gene: -
abundance: -
v_gene: TRBV18
j_gene: TRBJ2-1
CDR3nt: TGTGCCAGCTCACCACTGTCCGGGGATGAGCAGTTCTTC
CDR3aa: CASSPLSGDEQFF

d_gene: -
abundance: many
v_gene: TRBV7-2
j_gene: TRBJ2-6
CDR3nt: TGTGCCAGCAGCTTAGGTGGAGGCTCTGGGGCCAACGTCCTGACTTTC
CDR3aa: CASSLGGGSGANVLTF

d_gene: TRBD2
abundance: -
v_gene: TRBV5-3
j_gene: TRBJ2-1
CDR3nt: TGTGCCAGAAGCCACGGACTAGCGGGAGGCCTCTCCTCGCGGGGTGAGCAGTTCTTC
CDR3aa: CARSHGLAGGLSSRGEQFF

d_gene: TRBD2
abundance: once
v_gene: TRBV6-5
j_gene: TRBJ2-5
CDR3nt: TGTGCCAGCAACCTAGCGGGGGTTCAAGAGACCCAGTACTTC
CDR3aa: CASNLAGVQETQYF

d_gene: TRBD2
abundance: -
v_gene: TRBV5-6
j_gene: TRBJ2-5
CDR3nt: TGTGCCAGCAGCTTCTCACTGCTTCGGCCTAGCGGCATGGAGACCCAGTACTTC
CDR3aa: CASSFSLLRPSGMETQYF

d_gene: -
abundance: -
v_gene: TRBV6-5
j_gene: TRBJ2-7
CDR3nt: TGTGCCAGCAGTCGCCAGGCGGGCCCCTACGAGCAGTACTTC
CDR3aa: CASSRQAGPYEQYF

d_gene: TRBD1
abundance: once
v_gene: TRBV29-1
j_gene: TRBJ1-2
CDR3nt: TGCAGCGTTGAGGGGCAGGGGGCATCCTATGGCTACACCTTC
CDR3aa: CSVEGQGASYGYTF

d_gene: -
abundance: -
v_gene: TRBV5-1
j_gene: TRBJ1-2
CDR3nt: TGCGCCAGCAGAGGGGATAACTATGGCTACACCTTC
CDR3aa: CASRGDNYGYTF

d_gene: -
abundance: -
v_gene: TRBV3-1/TRBV3-2
j_gene: TRBJ1-5
CDR3nt: TGTGCCAGCAGCCAAGGGTTCCCAGGGTCCAATCAGCCCCAGCATTTT
CDR3aa: CASSQGFPGSNQPQHF

d_gene: -
abundance: -
v_gene: TRBV5-4
j_gene: TRBJ1-2
CDR3nt: TGTGCCAGCAGCCTCGTGGGGAGGAAAAACTATGGCTACACCTTC
CDR3aa: CASSLVGRKNYGYTF

d_gene: TRBD1
abundance: -
v_gene: TRBV6-5
j_gene: TRBJ1-2
CDR3nt: TGTGCCAGCAGTTACTTACAGGGGGCGAGGGGCTACACCTTC
CDR3aa: CASSYLQGARGYTF

d_gene: TRBD1
abundance: -
v_gene: TRBV9
j_gene: TRBJ1-2
CDR3nt: TGTGCCAGCAGCGCCACTGGGGGACAGACGCGGCTGCCCGGGGGCTACACCTTC
CDR3aa: CASSATGGQTRLPGGYTF

d_gene: -
abundance: once
v_gene: TRBV7-3
j_gene: TRBJ2-3
CDR3nt: TGTGCCAGCAGCTTGGGTTTGCGGGGCACAGATACGCAGTATTTT
CDR3aa: CASSLGLRGTDTQYF

d_gene: TRBD1
abundance: -
v_gene: TRBV14
j_gene: TRBJ1-6
CDR3nt: TGTGCCAGCAGCCAAGACCCTGGACAGGGGGGGTTCCCCCTCCACTTT
CDR3aa: CASSQDPGQGGFPLHF

d_gene: -
abundance: -
v_gene: TRBV7-3
j_gene: TRBJ2-1
CDR3nt: TGTGCCAGCAGCTCCTCATTAGCGCTCTCCCCCCTTGAGCAGTTCTTC
CDR3aa: CASSSSLALSPLEQFF

d_gene: -
abundance: -
v_gene: TRBV27
j_gene: TRBJ2-7
CDR3nt: TGTGCCAGCAGTTTACAACCAGGGATCTACGAGCAGTACTTC
CDR3aa: CASSLQPGIYEQYF

d_gene: -
abundance: -
v_gene: TRBV5-5
j_gene: TRBJ1-2
CDR3nt: TGTGCCAGCAGTGCGTCTTATTCTAACTATGGCTACACCTTC
CDR3aa: CASSASYSNYGYTF

d_gene: TRBD2
abundance: -
v_gene: TRBV13
j_gene: TRBJ2-2
CDR3nt: TGTGCCAGCAGCTCGGGACTAGCGGGAAACACCGGGGAGCTGTTTTTT
CDR3aa: CASSSGLAGNTGELFF

d_gene: TRBD1
abundance: -
v_gene: TRBV28
j_gene: TRBJ1-5
CDR3nt: TGTGCCACCGGGACAGGGCTTCGGCCCCAGCATTTT
CDR3aa: CATGTGLRPQHF

d_gene: -
abundance: -
v_gene: TRBV15
j_gene: TRBJ1-2
CDR3nt: TGTGCCACCAGCAGCCACAGGGTTTTGAGGGATAACTATGGCTACACCTTC
CDR3aa: CATSSHRVLRDNYGYTF

d_gene: -
abundance: -
v_gene: TRBV6-5
j_gene: TRBJ1-1
CDR3nt: TGTGCCAGCAGAGACAGACTGAACACTGAAGCTTTCTTT
CDR3aa: CASRDRLNTEAFF

d_gene: -
abundance: -
v_gene: TRBV6-6
j_gene: TRBJ2-7
CDR3nt: TGTGCCAGCAGCCCCAGGGGATCCTCCTACGAGCAGTACTTC
CDR3aa: CASSPRGSSYEQYF

d_gene: -
abundance: -
v_gene: TRBV5-4
j_gene: TRBJ1-1
CDR3nt: TGTGCCAGCGGGAGGGTTGGGACTCCCCTTGAGGACACTGAAGCTTTCTTT
CDR3aa: CASGRVGTPLEDTEAFF

d_gene: -
abundance: -
v_gene: TRBV7-2
j_gene: TRBJ1-3
CDR3nt: TGTGCCAGCAGCTTAGACGCGGCCTCTGGAAACACCATATATTTT
CDR3aa: CASSLDAASGNTIYF

d_gene: TRBD2
abundance: -
v_gene: TRBV6-5
j_gene: TRBJ2-7
CDR3nt: TGTGCCACCCGTCCGGGACTAGCGGGGAAGCAGTACTTC
CDR3aa: CATRPGLAGKQYF

d_gene: -
abundance: -
v_gene: TRBV27
j_gene: TRBJ2-7
CDR3nt: TGTGCCAGCAGCCTTGGCGTTTATCGGGACACCCCCTACGAGCAGTACTTC
CDR3aa: CASSLGVYRDTPYEQYF

d_gene: TRBD1
abundance: -
v_gene: TRBV4-3
j_gene: TRBJ1-2
CDR3nt: TGCGCCAGCAGCCAAGATGACAGGGGAGGGGACTATGGCTACACCTTC
CDR3aa: CASSQDDRGGDYGYTF

d_gene: -
abundance: -
v_gene: TRBV10-3
j_gene: TRBJ1-2
CDR3nt: TGTGCCATCAGTGAGGTAGACAGCTACTATGGCTACACCTTC
CDR3aa: CAISEVDSYYGYTF

d_gene: TRBD1
abundance: -
v_gene: TRBV30
j_gene: TRBJ1-4
CDR3nt: TGTGCCTGGACCTCGGGGAGACAGGGTGGGAATGAAAAACTGTTTTTT
CDR3aa: CAWTSGRQGGNEKLFF

d_gene: -
abundance: -
v_gene: TRBV7-9
j_gene: TRBJ1-1
CDR3nt: TGTGCCAGCAGCTTATCGGGGGTCACTGAAGCTTTCTTT
CDR3aa: CASSLSGVTEAFF